This TCR beta chain is drawn from a study of Ad26.COV2.S vaccination and SARS-CoV-2 variants. Assay: immunoSEQ multiplex PCR; the TCRdb copy retains only in-frame clones and omits some. The table has 440,000 or so clones, about 90% seen once. The CDR3 consists of 14 residues. Germline V CDR1 and CDR2: MDHEN, SYDVKM. The V gene lost 6 bases and the J gene lost 4 bases, with 13 bases spanning the gap. The treatment was: some 20 received Ad26.COV2.S at low or high dose, single or two shots; 5 received placebo; per-sample allocation not given. Following the first vaccine or placebo injection, samples were taken on day 63.

V and J are TRBV28 and TRBJ2-1; D tentatively fits TRBD1 or TRBD2 (5 bases each). This TCR came from a person between 18 and 65 years old who received the Ad26.COV2.S COVID-19 vaccine or a placebo. The sample here was peripheral blood, taken in a trial of Ad26.COV2.S vaccine versus placebo. CDR3 in amino acids: CASRDGTEYNEQFF. DNA of the CDR3: TGTGCCAGCAGAGACGGGACGGAATACAATGAGCAGTTCTTC. The variable domain in full, with the rest retrieved from reference TRBV28 and TRBJ2-1, is DVKVTQSSRYLVKRTGEKVFLECVQDMDHENMFWYRQDPGLGLRLIYFSYDVKMKEKGDIPEGYSVSREKKERFSLILESASTNQTSMYLCASRDGTEYNEQFFGPGTRLTVL.